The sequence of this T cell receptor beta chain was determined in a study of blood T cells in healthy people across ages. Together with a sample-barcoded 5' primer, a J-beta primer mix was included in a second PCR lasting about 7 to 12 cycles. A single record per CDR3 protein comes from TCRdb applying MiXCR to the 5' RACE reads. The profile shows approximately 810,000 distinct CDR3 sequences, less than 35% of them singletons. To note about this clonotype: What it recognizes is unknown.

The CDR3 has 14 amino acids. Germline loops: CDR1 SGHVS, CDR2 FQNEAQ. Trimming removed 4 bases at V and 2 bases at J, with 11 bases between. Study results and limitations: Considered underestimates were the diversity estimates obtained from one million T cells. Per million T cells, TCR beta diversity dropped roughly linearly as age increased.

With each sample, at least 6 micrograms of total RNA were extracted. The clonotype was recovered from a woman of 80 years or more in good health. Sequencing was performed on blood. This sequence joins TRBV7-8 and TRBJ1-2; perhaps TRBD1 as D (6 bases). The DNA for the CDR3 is TGTGCCAGCAGCTACCGGGACAAAAACTATGGCTACACCTTC. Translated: CASSYRDKNYGYTF.